Below, 20 T cell receptor beta chains from the same sample are listed, as sequenced in a study of blood T cell repertoires in COVID-19. Sequenced by immunoSEQ multiplex PCR; TCRdb stores in-frame clones only, minus some. In the table there are more than 70,000 clones, 79% of which are singletons. Sequences were obtained from peripheral blood. Receptor source: a human donor in a cohort sampled during active COVID-19.

The chain links TRBV5-4 to TRBJ2-1, with 12 bases identical to TRBD2. Per the germline V gene, CDR1 is SGHNT and CDR2 is YYREEE (reference sequence). V was pared by 3 bases and J by 5 bases, with 6 bases of the junction left unmatched. The length of the CDR3 is 16 residues. CDR3 bases: TGTGCCAGCAGCTCCGGGACTAGCGGGCAAAACAATGAGCAGTTCTTC. Its protein is CASSSGTSGQNNEQFF.

This clone was observed at least ten times. This chain connects TRBV6-6 to TRBJ2-7, with 15 positions matching TRBD2. J was trimmed by 5 bases and V by 5 bases; bases with no gene match: 13. This CDR3 has 18 amino acids. In germline, CDR1 is MNHNY, CDR2 SVGAGI (reference sequence). The CDR3 loop reads CASSRLGTSGRLENEQYF. The CDR3 bases are TGTGCCAGCAGTCGCCTCGGGACTAGCGGGAGGTTGGAAAACGAGCAGTACTTC.

V and J are TRBV20-1 and TRBJ1-1, with no clear D. This CDR3 is 11 amino acids long. Germline V gene data show CDR1 as DFQATT and CDR2 as SNEGSKA (reference sequence). Between the trimmed V and J ends, which lost 3 bases and 1 base, there was a span of 3 bases. CDR3 residues: CSARANTEAFF. The CDR3 DNA sequence: TGCAGTGCTAGGGCGAACACTGAAGCTTTCTTT.

This rearrangement joins TRBV19 to TRBJ1-5; maybe TRBD1 (6 bases). CDR3 length: 16 amino acids. Germline assignment: CDR1 LNHDA and CDR2 SQIVND (reference sequence). Trimming took off 6 bases at V and 2 bases at J, with 17 bases between the two ends. The CDR3 DNA is TGTGCCAGTAGGACTAAACAGGGATTCGGCAATCAGCCCCAGCATTTT. It specifies CASRTKQGFGNQPQHF.

CDR3: CASSLVGTSQSGWGETQYF. The CDR3 DNA is TGTGCCAGCAGCTTAGTGGGGACTAGCCAAAGCGGCTGGGGAGAGACCCAGTACTTC. The genes are TRBV13 and TRBJ2-5; 9 bases are shared with TRBD2. The germline V gene has CDR1 PRHDT and CDR2 FYEKMQ (reference sequence). CDR3 size: 19 residues. V dropped 1 base and J dropped 4; count of bases not matched to a gene: 16.

The rearrangement joins TRBV5-1 to TRBJ1-3, with 8 bases that match TRBD1. J lost 4 bases, V lost 2 bases, and 8 bases had no gene match. Germline CDR1 and CDR2: SGHRS and YFSETQ. The CDR3 is 16 amino acids. CDR3 protein: CASSLGAGGAGNTIYF. DNA for the CDR3: TGCGCCAGCAGCTTAGGGGCAGGGGGCGCCGGAAACACCATATATTTT. Supplemented by reference TRBV5-1 and TRBJ1-3, the full variable domain reads KAGVTQTPRYLIKTRGQQVTLSCSPISGHRSVSWYQQTPGQGLQFLFEYFSETQRNKGNFPGRFSGRQFSNSRSEMNVSTLELGDSALYLCASSLGAGGAGNTIYFGEGSWLTVV.

This clone has just one count. V gene TRBV14 combines with J gene TRBJ2-5, with 8 bases lining up with TRBD1. The germline V gene encodes CDR1 SGHDN and CDR2 FVKESK. The CDR3 length is 14 residues. With 4 bases clipped from V and 4 bases from J, the junction kept 5 bases outside the gene matches. CDR3 residues: CASSLGQGGETQYF. CDR3 coding DNA: TGTGCCAGCAGCCTCGGACAGGGAGGAGAGACCCAGTACTTC.

This rearrangement joins TRBV7-9 to TRBJ1-1, with 7 bases aligning to TRBD1. Germline values: CDR1 SEHNR, CDR2 FQNEAQ (reference sequence). The ends lost 5 bases at V and 4 bases at J; junction bases unmatched: 4. There are 13 residues in the CDR3. Here the CDR3 reads CASSIQGGTEAFF. The CDR3 DNA reads TGTGCCAGCAGCATCCAGGGGGGCACTGAAGCTTTCTTT.

This clone was counted a few times. V gene TRBV7-9 combines with J gene TRBJ2-3; the match to TRBD1 covers 10 bases. In germline, CDR1 is SEHNR, CDR2 FQNEAQ (reference sequence). V shed 5 bases, J shed 6 bases, and the junction held 8 bases outside the gene matches. The CDR3 extends over 15 amino acids. CDR3 residues: CASSVGTGDMDTQYF. The DNA of the CDR3 is TGTGCCAGCAGCGTTGGGACAGGGGATATGGATACGCAGTATTTT.

The J gene is TRBJ2-3, the V gene TRBV10-1, with 7 bases aligning to TRBD1. This CDR3 has 13 residues. Germline CDR1 is WNHNN and CDR2 is SYGVQD (reference sequence). After removal of 7 bases from V and 1 base from J, the junction contained 2 bases not matched to a gene. The CDR3 protein is CASKGAGTDTQYF. The CDR3 nucleotides are TGCGCCAGCAAGGGGGCCGGCACAGATACGCAGTATTTT.

The rearrangement joins TRBV11-3 to TRBJ1-1; 7 bases match TRBD1. The germline V gene encodes CDR1 SGHNT and CDR2 YENEEA. V was clipped by 0 bases and J by 7 bases; unmatched bases: 11. The CDR3 runs 16 residues. The CDR3 spells CASSLDSLEGAGEAFF. Here the CDR3 DNA reads TGTGCCAGCAGCTTAGATAGCTTAGAGGGGGCCGGTGAAGCTTTCTTT.

The chain couples TRBV4-1 to TRBJ2-6, with TRBD2 identical over 16 bases. Germline loops: CDR1 MGHRA, CDR2 YSYEKL. V lost 3 bases to trimming and J lost 4 bases; unmatched junction nucleotides: 9. CDR3 length equals 20 residues. Written as DNA, the CDR3 is TGCGCCAGCAGCCAGGCCGGGACTAGCGGGAGGGTTTCCGGGGCCAACGTCCTGACTTTC. Protein sequence: CASSQAGTSGRVSGANVLTF.

The chain joins TRBV3-1 (or the pseudogene TRBV3-2) to TRBJ2-1; D remains ambiguous. Germline CDR1 and CDR2: LGHDT and YNNKEL (reference sequence). The CDR3 consists of 13 residues. Trimming shortened V by 1 base and J by 7 bases, and 8 bases separated the two germline ends. The chain's CDR3 is CASSQGLENEQFF. The CDR3 nucleotides are TGTGCCAGCAGCCAAGGATTGGAGAATGAGCAGTTCTTC.

CDR3 loop: CASSSSGELGDTQYF. In DNA, the CDR3 is TGTGCCAGCAGCTCGAGTGGGGAGCTTGGGGATACGCAGTATTTT. V gene TRBV11-1 combines with J gene TRBJ2-3, with a weak D call TRBD2 (5 bases). The CDR3 is 15 amino acids. Germline V gene lookup returns CDR1 SGHAT and CDR2 FQDESV (reference sequence). The ends were cut back, 4 bases at V and 6 bases at J, with 17 bases in the middle.

This chain links TRBV7-8 with TRBJ2-7; 8 bases are shared with TRBD1. The CDR3 runs 15 residues. Germline CDR1 and CDR2: SGHVS and FQNEAQ. The V gene end was trimmed by 5 bases and the J gene end by 2 bases; junction bases not matched to a gene: 8. CDR3 sequence reads: CASSPLRTGTYEQYF. CDR3 nucleotides: TGTGCCAGCAGCCCCCTAAGGACAGGGACCTACGAGCAGTACTTC.

The V call is TRBV7-8, the J call TRBJ2-7; 7 bases are a match to TRBD2. Unmatched junction bases numbered 6, after V lost 5 bases and J lost 2 bases. Germline CDR1 reads SGHVS; CDR2 reads FQNEAQ. The CDR3 is 14 amino acids. The CDR3 DNA reads as TGTGCCAGCAGCCCCGGGGGGTTCCCCTACGAGCAGTACTTC. It translates to CASSPGGFPYEQYF.

The CDR3: CASSQWDSGSYEQYF. The CDR3 DNA sequence: TGTGCCAGCTCACAATGGGACAGTGGATCCTACGAGCAGTACTTC. The chain has TRBV18 and TRBJ2-7, with 7 bases lining up with TRBD1. The germline V gene encodes CDR1 KGHSH and CDR2 LQKENI. This CDR3 is built from 15 residues. Trimming took 4 bases from V and 1 from J; bases not matched to a gene: 7.

This chain uses TRBV5-1 with TRBJ1-6; D gene uncertain. Germline V gene lookup returns CDR1 SGHRS and CDR2 YFSETQ. The CDR3 sequence is 13 residues long. V lost 3 bases to trimming and J lost 7 bases, with 8 bases between them. For the CDR3, the DNA is TGCGCCAGCAGCTCCTACTCGAATTCACCCCTCCACTTT. Translating it yields CASSSYSNSPLHF. Filled out from reference TRBV5-1 and TRBJ1-6, the complete variable domain reads KAGVTQTPRYLIKTRGQQVTLSCSPISGHRSVSWYQQTPGQGLQFLFEYFSETQRNKGNFPGRFSGRQFSNSRSEMNVSTLELGDSALYLCASSSYSNSPLHFGNGTRLTVT.

The DNA of the CDR3 is TGCGCCAGCAGCCCCGGGGGACAGGGTCTGCCCCAGCATTTT. Translation: CASSPGGQGLPQHF. The chain is built from TRBV5-1 and TRBJ1-5; 9 nucleotides agree with TRBD1. Germline V gene data show CDR1 as SGHRS and CDR2 as YFSETQ. The CDR3 contains 14 residues. The ends lost 4 bases at V and 9 bases at J; junction bases unmatched: 8.

This clone was observed a few times. The chain has TRBV18 and TRBJ2-1; no definite D call. CDR3 length: 13 amino acids. V lost 5 bases, J lost 5 bases, and 10 bases lay in between. Germline lookup yields CDR1 KGHSH and CDR2 LQKENI. The CDR3 coding sequence is TGTGCCAGCTCAAACACAGCCCACAATGAGCAGTTCTTC. This gives the protein CASSNTAHNEQFF.